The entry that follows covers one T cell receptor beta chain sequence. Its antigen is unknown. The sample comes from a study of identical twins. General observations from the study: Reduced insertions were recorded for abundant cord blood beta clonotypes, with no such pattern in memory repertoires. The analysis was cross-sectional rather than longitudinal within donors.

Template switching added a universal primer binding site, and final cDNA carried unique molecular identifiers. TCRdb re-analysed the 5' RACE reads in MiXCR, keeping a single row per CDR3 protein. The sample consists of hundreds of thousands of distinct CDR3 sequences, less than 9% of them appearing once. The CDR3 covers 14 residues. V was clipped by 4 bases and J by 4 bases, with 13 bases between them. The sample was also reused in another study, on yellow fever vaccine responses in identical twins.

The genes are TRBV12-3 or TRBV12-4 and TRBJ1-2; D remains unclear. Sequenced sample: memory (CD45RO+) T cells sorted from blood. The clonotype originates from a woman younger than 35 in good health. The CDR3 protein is CASSSRTDIYGYTF. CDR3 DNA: TGTGCCAGCAGTTCTCGGACTGACATCTATGGCTACACCTTC.